The 16 T cell receptor beta chains below were found in one sample sequenced in a study of T cells after yellow fever vaccination. TCRdb fed the 5' RACE reads into MiXCR, producing one record per CDR3 protein. The data contain approximately 350,000 distinct CDR3 sequences, 11% of them singletons. Specimen: PBMCs, collected on the day of the first yellow fever vaccination. The receptors originated from a man younger than 35 who received the YFV17D yellow fever vaccine.

This rearrangement joins TRBV7-9 to TRBJ2-3, with a weak D call TRBD1 (6 bases). The germline V gene has CDR1 SEHNR and CDR2 FQNEAQ (reference sequence). The CDR3 consists of 16 residues. The ends were cut back, 0 bases at V and 1 base at J, with 11 bases in the middle. CDR3 nucleotides: TGTGCCAGCAGCTTAGCAGGGGGTGGGCGCACAGATACGCAGTATTTT. Residues: CASSLAGGGRTDTQYF.

This chain links TRBV12-3 or TRBV12-4 with TRBJ2-3; 7 bases match TRBD2. The trim removed 3 bases at V and 2 bases at J, leaving 5 bases unmatched. This CDR3 comprises 15 residues. The CDR3 sequence is CASSFVGTITDTQYF. The CDR3, as DNA: TGTGCCAGCAGTTTCGTGGGGACTATCACAGATACGCAGTATTTT.

This sequence joins TRBV20-1 and TRBJ1-2; D call uncertain. V lost 0 bases and J lost 8, with 13 bases in between. The CDR3 is 13 residues long. The germline CDR1 and CDR2 sequences are DFQATT and SNEGSKA (reference sequence). The CDR3 region is CSAREAGYEGYTF. The CDR3 region has the DNA TGCAGTGCTAGAGAAGCGGGATACGAGGGCTACACCTTC.

This sequence joins TRBV12-3 or TRBV12-4 and TRBJ2-3; D not certain. CDR3 size: 16 residues. Trimming took off 4 bases at V and 1 base at J, with 15 bases between the two ends. In DNA, the CDR3 is TGTGCCAGCAGTTCCCCAAGAGGAAGAGGCACAGATACGCAGTATTTT. Its translation: CASSSPRGRGTDTQYF.

This clonotype was observed a few times. The CDR3 protein is CASSPGRRNTEAFF. The CDR3 region has the DNA TGTGCCAGCAGCCCGGGACGCAGGAACACTGAAGCTTTCTTT. The chain joins TRBV12-3 or TRBV12-4 to TRBJ1-1, with D possibly being TRBD1 (5 bases). This CDR3 contains 14 residues. Deletions cut 6 bases from V and 1 base from J, with 12 bases between.

In its sample, this clonotype was seen a few times. The V and J genes are TRBV3-1 and TRBJ1-1; TRBD1 matches 10 bases. CDR1 LGHDT and CDR2 YNNKEL come from the germline V gene (reference sequence). There are 18 residues in the CDR3. The V segment lost 0 bases and the J segment 4 bases; nucleotides outside the gene matches: 11. This CDR3 is CASSQDGQGVICGTEAFF. CDR3 DNA: TGTGCCAGCAGCCAAGACGGACAGGGGGTGATATGTGGCACTGAAGCTTTCTTT.

This chain connects TRBV24-1 to TRBJ1-6; possible D gene TRBD1, 5 bases. Trimming took off 4 bases at V and 10 bases at J, with 10 bases between the two ends. In germline, CDR1 is KGHDR, CDR2 SFDVKD. The CDR3 has 13 amino acids. The CDR3 nucleotides are TGTGCCACCAGTGACCGGGGGGGATCACCCCTCCACTTT. It codes for CATSDRGGSPLHF.

J is TRBJ2-2 and V is TRBV24-1; D gene uncertain. The V end lost 3 bases, the J end lost 6 bases, and 13 bases lay between the germline ends. The CDR3 covers 15 residues. Germline CDR1 and CDR2: KGHDR and SFDVKD. DNA of the CDR3: TGTGCCACCAGTGATAGTGGGGTTGGAGCCGGGGAGCTGTTTTTT. This codes for CATSDSGVGAGELFF.

This chain links TRBV12-3 or TRBV12-4 with TRBJ1-5, with 8 bases identical to TRBD1. J lost 0 bases, V lost 5 bases, and 3 bases had no gene match. The CDR3 totals 15 residues. This CDR3 reads CASSQGADSNQPQHF. Here the CDR3 DNA reads TGTGCCAGCAGTCAGGGGGCCGATAGCAATCAGCCCCAGCATTTT.

This clonotype was observed at least ten times. The V gene is TRBV5-1, the J gene TRBJ1-4; 7 bases align to TRBD1. Germline-derived CDR1 and CDR2 are SGHRS and YFSETQ. The CDR3 is 14 amino acids. V lost 3 bases and J lost 8; bases outside the gene matches: 7. The CDR3 bases are TGCGCCAGCAGCTCTGGAGGGGGCAAGGAAAAACTGTTTTTT. It is translated as CASSSGGGKEKLFF.

This clonotype showed up just a few times. This chain uses TRBV3-1 with TRBJ2-3; D perhaps matches TRBD2 (5 bases). CDR1 and CDR2 (germline): LGHDT, YNNKEL (reference sequence). The CDR3 is 13 residues long. V lost 8 bases and J 2 bases, leaving 11 bases between the germline ends. The CDR3 loop reads CASCLSATDTQYF. The CDR3 nucleotides read TGTGCCAGCTGTCTTAGCGCCACAGATACGCAGTATTTT.

The sample holds a few counts of this clonotype. The chain uses TRBV7-8 and TRBJ2-1; 10 bases are shared with TRBD2. The CDR3 has 15 residues. Trimming at V came to 5 bases and at J to 3 bases, leaving 4 bases not matched to a gene. Per the germline V gene, CDR1 is SGHVS and CDR2 is FQNEAQ. Here the CDR3 reads CASSASGGNYNEQFF. Written as DNA, the CDR3 is TGTGCCAGCAGCGCTAGCGGGGGAAACTACAATGAGCAGTTCTTC. The full variable domain, its missing parts supplied by reference TRBV7-8 and TRBJ2-1, is GAGVSQSPRYKVAKRGQDVALRCDPISGHVSLFWYQQALGQGPEFLTYFQNEAQLDKSGLPSDRFFAERPEGSVSTLKIQRTQQEDSAVYLCASSASGGNYNEQFFGPGTRLTVL.

This clonotype has just a few counts. The chain joins TRBV7-7 to TRBJ2-5; D uncertain. The V end was cut by 6 bases, the J end by 3 bases, with 11 bases between. CDR1 and CDR2 (germline): SSHAT, FNYEAQ (reference sequence). The CDR3 sequence is 13 residues long. The CDR3 sequence: CASSPMPKETQYF. CDR3 nucleotide sequence: TGTGCCAGCAGTCCCATGCCTAAAGAGACCCAGTACTTC.

The chain links TRBV15 to TRBJ1-5, with D uncertain. Trimming took off 3 bases at V and 6 bases at J, with 9 bases between the two ends. This CDR3 has 13 amino acids. Germline lookup yields CDR1 LNHNV and CDR2 YYDKDF (reference sequence). The CDR3 coding sequence is TGTGCCACCAGCAGTGGGGTCTCTCAGCCCCAGCATTTT. Protein sequence: CATSSGVSQPQHF.

There are a few counts of this clonotype. J is TRBJ1-1 and V is TRBV30; D gene unclear. Trimming took off 0 bases at V and 6 bases at J, with 8 bases between the two ends. Germline values: CDR1 GTSNPN, CDR2 SVGIG (reference sequence). CDR3 size: 12 residues. CDR3 protein: CAWSVRGPEAFF. The CDR3 coding sequence is TGTGCCTGGAGTGTACGCGGTCCTGAAGCTTTCTTT.

With regard to this clonotype: A read error is possible here, since a much larger clone lies one base away. V and J are TRBV12-3 or TRBV12-4 and TRBJ2-1; D could derive from TRBD1 or TRBD2 (5 bases each). V lost 5 bases and J 2 bases, leaving 16 bases between the germline ends. The length of the CDR3 is 16 residues. The DNA for the CDR3 is TGTGCCAGCAGTCTCGGGACGACCGAACCCTACAATGAGCAGTTCTTC. This gives the protein CASSLGTTEPYNEQFF.